These T cell receptor beta chains were read from a single sample in a study of shared clonotypes between healthy human individuals. TCRdb's table, derived via immunoSEQ multiplex PCR, lists solely in-frame clones and lacks some. The sample holds around 690,000 clones, about 90% seen once. Sample: memory CD8+ T cells from PBMCs. These receptors all come from a man aged 18-30 years in good health. Some clones in this sample may be carry-over from other donors' samples. Both conserved end residues are part of each CDR3. A D gene is named only where the DNA matches it firmly. Clone size is not always given. Where it is, it says once, few, many or a class for expanded clones.

v_gene	d_gene	j_gene	abundance	CDR3nt	CDR3aa
TRBV2	NA	TRBJ2-7	NA	TGTGCCAGCAGTTGGCTCTCCTACGAGCAGTACTTC	CASSWLSYEQYF
TRBV6-5	NA	TRBJ1-1	NA	TGTGCCAGCAGTTGGGCCGGGACTGAAGCTTTCTTT	CASSWAGTEAFF
TRBV4-3	TRBD1	TRBJ1-2	NA	TGCGCCAGCAGCCAAGCCACGGACAGGCTGTACTATGGCTACACCTTC	CASSQATDRLYYGYTF
TRBV28	TRBD1	TRBJ1-5	NA	TGTGCCAGCAGTCCCCCGCCCTTGGACAGGGCCCTCCATTATAGCAATCAGCCCCAGCATTTT	CASSPPPLDRALHYSNQPQHF
TRBV9	NA	TRBJ1-1	NA	TGTGCCAGCAGCGTAGGAAGTAGTGCCGCTGAAGCTTTCTTT	CASSVGSSAAEAFF
TRBV7-2	NA	TRBJ2-7	once	TGTGCCAGCAGCTTAATACGGACGAGTCGGGAGCAGTACTTC	CASSLIRTSREQYF
TRBV5-4	NA	TRBJ2-7	NA	TGTGCCAGCAGGGACGGATCCTACGAGCAGTACTTC	CASRDGSYEQYF
TRBV9	TRBD1	TRBJ2-2	NA	TGTGCCAGCAGCGTATTCGGGACAGGGTTATACACCGGGGAGCTGTTTTTT	CASSVFGTGLYTGELFF
TRBV9	NA	TRBJ2-5	NA	TGTGCCAGCAGCGTAGATCTCGGAGAGACCCAGTACTTC	CASSVDLGETQYF
TRBV6-4	NA	TRBJ1-4	NA	TGTGCCAGCAGTGACGGCGGGGCTCCTAATGAAAAACTGTTTTTT	CASSDGGAPNEKLFF
TRBV7-8	TRBD2	TRBJ2-7	NA	TGTGCCAGCAGCCGACCCGGTAGCGGGACCTACGAGCAGTACTTC	CASSRPGSGTYEQYF
TRBV4-2	NA	TRBJ1-1	NA	TGTGCCAGCAGCCAAGGGGGAGGGACGGGTTACACTGAAGCTTTCTTT	CASSQGGGTGYTEAFF
TRBV28	NA	TRBJ1-5	NA	TGTGCCAGCACCCCTTATCGGAGCAATCAGCCCCAGCATTTT	CASTPYRSNQPQHF
TRBV6-5	NA	TRBJ1-2	NA	TGTGCCAGCAGTTACTCTGGACGCGAGTATGGCTACACCTTC	CASSYSGREYGYTF
TRBV9	NA	TRBJ1-2	NA	TGTGCCAGCAGCGTACTTGTCCAGCCCCCCTATGGCTACACCTTC	CASSVLVQPPYGYTF
TRBV10-3	NA	TRBJ2-1	NA	TGTGCCATCACCGGGGGACTGCTTCATGAGCAGTTCTTC	CAITGGLLHEQFF